The rows below give T cell receptor beta chains drawn from one sample of a study of Graves' ophthalmopathy and Graves' hyperthyroidism. TCRdb independently ran MiXCR on the multiplex PCR reads; one entry per CDR3 protein. Altogether around 1,200,000 distinct CDR3 sequences are present, roughly two fifths being singletons, with the ten largest covering roughly 10%. Sequenced sample: peripheral blood or thyroid tissue (not recorded which). The receptors shown here come from an adult man with Graves' hyperthyroidism. Each CDR3 is given with its conserved first and last residue. D genes are given only for firm matches. Rows give clone size only sometimes, using once, few, many, or a class for an expanded clone.

.	.	TRBV6-5	14	TRBJ1-2	TGTGCCAGCAGAAGGGGAGTCGGTGTGCCTGGCTACACCTTC	CASRRGVGVPGYTF
.	.	TRBV10-3	13	TRBJ2-7	TGTGCCATCAGTGGACAGGCCAACTACGAGCAGTACTTC	CAISGQANYEQYF
.	.	TRBV12-3/TRBV12-4	14	TRBJ1-1	TGTGCCAGCAGTTTCCAGGGCGTGGACACTGAAGCTTTCTTT	CASSFQGVDTEAFF
.	few	TRBV10-3	14	TRBJ2-7	TGTGCCGGCAGGGATCCGGATAAAACCTACGAGCAGTACTTC	CAGRDPDKTYEQYF
.	.	TRBV7-6	19	TRBJ1-3	TGTGCCAGCAGCTTATCCCCGGTACCGGGACACCGCTCTGGAAACACCATATATTTT	CASSLSPVPGHRSGNTIYF
.	many	TRBV25-1	13	TRBJ1-6	TGTGCCAGCAGTTTGAAGCATAATTCACCCCTCCACTTT	CASSLKHNSPLHF
TRBD1	.	TRBV24-1	16	TRBJ2-5	TGTGCCACCAGTGAATCCGGGACAGGGGGCCAGGAGACCCAGTACTTC	CATSESGTGGQETQYF
.	few	TRBV27	13	TRBJ1-1	TGTGCCAGCTCTGGGGGGGTGGACACTGAAGCTTTCTTT	CASSGGVDTEAFF
TRBD1	.	TRBV7-8	14	TRBJ1-2	TGTGCCAGCACCGGGGGGACAGAGCTATATGGCTACACCTTC	CASTGGTELYGYTF
.	.	TRBV12-3/TRBV12-4	14	TRBJ1-2	TGTGCCAGCAGTTTATCCGGGACAAACCATGGCTACACCTTC	CASSLSGTNHGYTF
.	.	TRBV20-1	12	TRBJ2-7	TGCAGTGCTAGCCAGGGAATCCACGAGCAGTACTTC	CSASQGIHEQYF
.	.	TRBV10-3	14	TRBJ1-1	TGTGCCAGCAGTTACCAGGATACAGGGACTGAAGCTTTCTTT	CASSYQDTGTEAFF
.	.	TRBV25-1	14	TRBJ2-5	TGTGCCAGCAGTCCTGTGGGACCAAGGGAGGCCCAGTACTTC	CASSPVGPREAQYF
.	.	TRBV29-1	13	TRBJ1-1	TGCAGCGTTCTCTCAGGGGTGAACACTGAAGCTTTCTTT	CSVLSGVNTEAFF
TRBD1	.	TRBV18	18	TRBJ2-7	TGTGCCAGCTCACTAACTGGACAGGGGGCGGTTAGCTCCTACGAGCAGTACTTC	CASSLTGQGAVSSYEQYF
TRBD1	few	TRBV7-2	15	TRBJ2-5	TGCGCCAGCAGCCAAGACAGGGGGACTGGGGAGACCCAGTACTTC	CASSQDRGTGETQYF
.	many	TRBV10-3	15	TRBJ2-7	TGTGCCATCAGTGAGTCGGCCGAGGGACACTACGAGCAGTACTTC	CAISESAEGHYEQYF
TRBD2	many	TRBV20-1	15	TRBJ2-7	TGCAGTGCTAGAGATCTACTAGCGGGCGACTACGAGCAGTACTTC	CSARDLLAGDYEQYF
.	.	TRBV29-1	12	TRBJ2-5	TGCAGCGCAGGCCCCGATGTGGAGACCCAGTACTTC	CSAGPDVETQYF
TRBD1	many	TRBV7-9	14	TRBJ2-7	TGTGCCAGCAGCCCCGGGACAGTGGCCTACGAGCAGTACTTC	CASSPGTVAYEQYF
TRBD1	.	TRBV7-9	15	TRBJ2-7	TGTGCCGGCAGCCTACCGGGACAGGGGACCTACGAGCAGTACTTC	CAGSLPGQGTYEQYF
.	many	TRBV19	15	TRBJ1-5	TGTGCCAGTAGTATAATTGGGTTTGGCAATCAGCCCCAGCATTTT	CASSIIGFGNQPQHF
.	many	TRBV10-3	12	TRBJ2-2	TGTGCCATCAGCGACAAGGGCGGGGAGCTGTTTTTT	CAISDKGGELFF
.	.	TRBV6-2/TRBV6-3	14	TRBJ2-7	TGTGCCAGCAGTTACCAACTGGTCTCCTACGAGCAGTACTTC	CASSYQLVSYEQYF
TRBD2	few	TRBV19	16	TRBJ2-7	TGTGCCAGTAGTAATCAAGCGGGAGTGGAGTCCTACGAGCAGTACTTC	CASSNQAGVESYEQYF
.	few	TRBV2	13	TRBJ2-2	TGTGCCAGCAGTTACCGGGCGGCCGGGGAGCTGTTTTTT	CASSYRAAGELFF
.	many	TRBV20-1	13	TRBJ1-5	TGCAGTGCTAGAGATTCCCACGATCAGCCCCAGCATTTT	CSARDSHDQPQHF
.	.	TRBV29-1	12	TRBJ1-1	TGCAGCGTTGAACCAAGGAACACTGAAGCTTCCTTT	CSVEPRNTEASF
.	.	TRBV5-1	13	TRBJ2-3	TGCGCCAGCAGCCAGGGAATATCAGATACGCAGTATTTT	CASSQGISDTQYF
.	.	TRBV24-1	15	TRBJ2-5	TGTGCCACCAGTGATGATGGGGCGTGGGGAGAGACCCAGTACTTC	CATSDDGAWGETQYF
.	many	TRBV19	15	TRBJ1-5	TGTGCCAGTAGTATGAACGGAGATAGCAATCAGCCCCAGCATTTT	CASSMNGDSNQPQHF
.	few	TRBV4-2	15	TRBJ2-7	TGTGCCAGCAGCCGAGCTTTGACAGCGGACTACGAGCAGTACTTC	CASSRALTADYEQYF
TRBD2	few	TRBV7-9	15	TRBJ2-7	TGTGCCAGCAGCCCCTCGGGACTAAATATTAAGCAGCAGTACTTC	CASSPSGLNIKQQYF
.	.	TRBV30	14	TRBJ2-3	TGTGCCTGGGCCCTGGGGGTAAGCACAGATACGCAGTATTTT	CAWALGVSTDTQYF
.	many	TRBV7-6	15	TRBJ1-2	TGTGCCAGCAGCTTAGGTAGTGGAGACTACTATGGCTACACCTTC	CASSLGSGDYYGYTF
TRBD1	.	TRBV15	15	TRBJ1-6	TGTGCCACCAGCAGAGGCACAGGGGCGGGTTCACCCCTCCACTTT	CATSRGTGAGSPLHF
TRBD1	.	TRBV7-2	16	TRBJ1-6	TGTGCCAGCAGGCAGACAGGGGACATCTACAATTCACCCCTCCACTTT	CASRQTGDIYNSPLHF
TRBD1	.	TRBV5-1	16	TRBJ1-3	TGCGCCAGCAGCCTACCCCGGGACAGGGCCGCAAACACCATATATTTT	CASSLPRDRAANTIYF
.	.	TRBV15	16	TRBJ1-2	TGTGCCGCCAGCAGTCCCGCAGGAGACCGATACTATGGCTACACCTTC	CAASSPAGDRYYGYTF
.	few	TRBV12-3/TRBV12-4	15	TRBJ2-5	TGTGCCAGCAGTTTCGGGATAGTCAGGGCAGAGACCCAGTACTTC	CASSFGIVRAETQYF
.	.	TRBV9	15	TRBJ2-5	TGTGCCAGCAGCGTAGGAGGCAGGGTTCGGGAGACCCAGTACTTC	CASSVGGRVRETQYF
.	.	TRBV6-6	16	TRBJ1-5	TGTGCCAGCACCAAAGGGACTAGCGGGGGGGCGCTCTACGAGCATTTT	CASTKGTSGGALYEHF